This TCR beta chain emerged from a study of blood T cell repertoires in COVID-19. V was pared by 5 bases and J by 1 base, with 9 bases between. The CDR3 has 14 residues. CDR1 and CDR2 (germline): MNHEY, SVGEGT. Study processing details: Counts of nucleated cells, estimated from reference gene primer amplification, were obtained. Some clones are missing from TCRdb's copy, which holds only in-frame ones; the method was immunoSEQ multiplex PCR. The V and J calls and clone size were taken over from that table, and D and trimming were inferred from the DNA. The sample holds 150,000 to 200,000 clones; around 82% are singletons and the top ten take 17%. In assigning cohorts, the study relied on participant-reported clinical history.

The gene calls are TRBV6-2 or TRBV6-3 and TRBJ1-5; D not certain. This TCR derives from a woman aged 45 to 65 with acute COVID-19. What was sequenced was PBMCs or T cells enriched from blood (not recorded which). CDR3: CASSHGGSNQPQHF. The CDR3, as DNA: TGTGCCAGCAGTCACGGAGGGAGCAATCAGCCCCAGCATTTT.